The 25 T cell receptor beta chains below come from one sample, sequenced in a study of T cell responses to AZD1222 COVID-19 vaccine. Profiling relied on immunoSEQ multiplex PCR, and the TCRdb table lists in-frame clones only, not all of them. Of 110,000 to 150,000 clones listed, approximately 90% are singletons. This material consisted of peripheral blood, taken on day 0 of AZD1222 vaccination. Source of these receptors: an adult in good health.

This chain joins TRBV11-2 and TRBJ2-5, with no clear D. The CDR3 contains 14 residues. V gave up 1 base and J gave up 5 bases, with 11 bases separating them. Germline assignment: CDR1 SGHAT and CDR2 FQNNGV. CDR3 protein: CASSLGPKRETQYF. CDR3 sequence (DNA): TGTGCCAGCAGCTTAGGACCTAAGAGGGAGACCCAGTACTTC.

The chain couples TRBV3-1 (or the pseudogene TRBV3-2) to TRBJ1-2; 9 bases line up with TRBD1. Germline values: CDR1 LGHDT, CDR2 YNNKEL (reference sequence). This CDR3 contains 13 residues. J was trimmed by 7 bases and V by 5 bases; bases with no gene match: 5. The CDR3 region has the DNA TGTGCCAGCAGCGAGGACAGGGGCTCTGGCTACACCTTC. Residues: CASSEDRGSGYTF.

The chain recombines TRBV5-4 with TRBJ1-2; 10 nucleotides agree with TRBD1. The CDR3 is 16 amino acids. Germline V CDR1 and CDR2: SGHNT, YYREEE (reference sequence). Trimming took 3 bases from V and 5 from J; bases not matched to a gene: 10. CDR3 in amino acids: CASSSPGQGNSYGYTF. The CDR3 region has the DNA TGTGCCAGCAGCTCTCCGGGACAGGGGAATTCTTATGGCTACACCTTC.

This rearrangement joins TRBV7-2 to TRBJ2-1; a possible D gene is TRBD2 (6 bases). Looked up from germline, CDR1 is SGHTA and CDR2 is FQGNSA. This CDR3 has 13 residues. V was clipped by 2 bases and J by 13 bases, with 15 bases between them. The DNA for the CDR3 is TGTGCCAGCAGCTTACTGGGGACTCCTGATCAGTTCTTC. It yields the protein CASSLLGTPDQFF.

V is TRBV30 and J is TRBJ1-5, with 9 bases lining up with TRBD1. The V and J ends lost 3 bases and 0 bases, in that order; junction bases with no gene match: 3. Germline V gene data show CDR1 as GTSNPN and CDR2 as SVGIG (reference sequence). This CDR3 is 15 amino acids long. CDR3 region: CAWSRTGVSNQPQHF. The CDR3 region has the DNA TGTGCCTGGAGCCGGACAGGGGTTAGCAATCAGCCCCAGCATTTT.

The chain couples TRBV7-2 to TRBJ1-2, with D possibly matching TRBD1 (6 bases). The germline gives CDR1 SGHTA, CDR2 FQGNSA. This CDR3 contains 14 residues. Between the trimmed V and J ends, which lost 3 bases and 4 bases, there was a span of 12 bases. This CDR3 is CASSLTGDFYGYTF. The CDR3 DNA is TGTGCCAGCAGCTTGACAGGAGACTTCTATGGCTACACCTTC.

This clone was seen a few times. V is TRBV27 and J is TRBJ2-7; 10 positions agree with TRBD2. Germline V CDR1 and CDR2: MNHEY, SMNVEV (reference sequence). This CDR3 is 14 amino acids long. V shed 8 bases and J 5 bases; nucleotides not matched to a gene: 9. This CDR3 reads CASHYSGLANEQYF. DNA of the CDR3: TGTGCCAGCCACTACTCGGGACTAGCGAACGAGCAGTACTTC.

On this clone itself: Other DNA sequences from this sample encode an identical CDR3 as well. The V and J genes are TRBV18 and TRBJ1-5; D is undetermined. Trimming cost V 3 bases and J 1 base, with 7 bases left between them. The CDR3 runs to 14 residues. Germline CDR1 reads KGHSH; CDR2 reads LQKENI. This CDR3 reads CASSPGGSNQPQHF. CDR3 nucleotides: TGTGCCAGCTCACCGGGAGGGAGCAATCAGCCCCAGCATTTT.

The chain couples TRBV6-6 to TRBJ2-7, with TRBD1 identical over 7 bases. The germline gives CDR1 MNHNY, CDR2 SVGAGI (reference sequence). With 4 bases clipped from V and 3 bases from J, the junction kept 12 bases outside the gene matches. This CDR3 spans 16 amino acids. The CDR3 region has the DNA TGTGCCAGCAGTTCAAGTCGGACAGGCGCCAACTACGAGCAGTACTTC. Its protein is CASSSSRTGANYEQYF.

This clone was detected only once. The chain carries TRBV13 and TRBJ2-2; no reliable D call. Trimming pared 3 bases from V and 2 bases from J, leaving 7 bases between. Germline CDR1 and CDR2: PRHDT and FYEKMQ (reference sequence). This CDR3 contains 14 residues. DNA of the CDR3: TGTGCCAGCAGCTTTCAGACCAACACCGGGGAGCTGTTTTTT. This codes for CASSFQTNTGELFF.

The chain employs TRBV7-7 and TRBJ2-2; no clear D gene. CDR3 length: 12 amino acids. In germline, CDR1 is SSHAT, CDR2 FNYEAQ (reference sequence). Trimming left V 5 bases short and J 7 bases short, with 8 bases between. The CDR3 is CASSEFVGELFF. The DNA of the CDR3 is TGTGCCAGCAGCGAGTTCGTCGGGGAGCTGTTTTTT.

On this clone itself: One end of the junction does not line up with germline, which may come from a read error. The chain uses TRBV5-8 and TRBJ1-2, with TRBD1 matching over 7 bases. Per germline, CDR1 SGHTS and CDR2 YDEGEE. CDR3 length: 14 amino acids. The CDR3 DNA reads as TGTGCCAGCAGCTTCAGGACAGGCGCCTATCGCTACACCTTC. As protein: CASSFRTGAYRYTF.

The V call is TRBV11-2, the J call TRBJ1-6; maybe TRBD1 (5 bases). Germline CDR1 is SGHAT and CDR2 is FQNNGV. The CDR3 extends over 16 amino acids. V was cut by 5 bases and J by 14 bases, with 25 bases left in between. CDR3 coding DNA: TGTGCCAGCAGCCCAGGCCCCCTCAGGGACGTCTTTTCCCTCCACTTT. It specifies CASSPGPLRDVFSLHF.

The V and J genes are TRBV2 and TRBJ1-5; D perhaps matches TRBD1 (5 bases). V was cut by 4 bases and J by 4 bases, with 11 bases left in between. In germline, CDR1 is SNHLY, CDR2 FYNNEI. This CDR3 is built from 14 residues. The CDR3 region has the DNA TGTGCCAGCAGTGCGTCGGGGGGGAATCAGCCCCAGCATTTT. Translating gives CASSASGGNQPQHF.

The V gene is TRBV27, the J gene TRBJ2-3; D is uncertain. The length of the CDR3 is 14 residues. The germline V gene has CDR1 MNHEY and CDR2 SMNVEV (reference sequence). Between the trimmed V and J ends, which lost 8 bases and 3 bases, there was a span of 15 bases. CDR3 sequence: CASGVSRLTDTQYF. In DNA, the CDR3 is TGTGCCAGCGGCGTTAGTAGATTAACAGATACGCAGTATTTT.

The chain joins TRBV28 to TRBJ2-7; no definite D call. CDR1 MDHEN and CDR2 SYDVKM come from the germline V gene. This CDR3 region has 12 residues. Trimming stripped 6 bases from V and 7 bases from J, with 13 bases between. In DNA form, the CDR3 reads TGTGCCAGCAGCGACGGGTCGGTAGAGCAGTACTTC. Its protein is CASSDGSVEQYF.

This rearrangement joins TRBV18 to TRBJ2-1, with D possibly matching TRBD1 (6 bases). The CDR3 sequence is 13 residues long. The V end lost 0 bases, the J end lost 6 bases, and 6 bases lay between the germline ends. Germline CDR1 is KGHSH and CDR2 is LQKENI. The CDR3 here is CASSPPGGNEQFF. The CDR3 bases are TGTGCCAGCTCACCACCAGGGGGCAATGAGCAGTTCTTC.

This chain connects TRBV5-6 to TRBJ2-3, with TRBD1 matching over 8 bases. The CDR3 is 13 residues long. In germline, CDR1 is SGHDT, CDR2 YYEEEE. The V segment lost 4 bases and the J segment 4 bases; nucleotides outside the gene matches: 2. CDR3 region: CASSPTGADTQYF. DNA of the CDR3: TGTGCCAGCAGCCCGACAGGGGCAGATACGCAGTATTTT. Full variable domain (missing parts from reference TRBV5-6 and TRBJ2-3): DAGVTQSPTHLIKTRGQQVTLRCSPKSGHDTVSWYQQALGQGPQFIFQYYEEEERQRGNFPDRFSGHQFPNYSSELNVNALLLGDSALYLCASSPTGADTQYFGPGTRLTVL.

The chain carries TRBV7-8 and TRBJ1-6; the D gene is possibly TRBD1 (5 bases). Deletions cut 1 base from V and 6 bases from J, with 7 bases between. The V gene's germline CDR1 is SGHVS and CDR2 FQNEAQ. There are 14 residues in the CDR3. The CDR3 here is CASSLETANSPLHF. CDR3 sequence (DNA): TGTGCCAGCAGCTTAGAGACAGCTAATTCACCCCTCCACTTT.

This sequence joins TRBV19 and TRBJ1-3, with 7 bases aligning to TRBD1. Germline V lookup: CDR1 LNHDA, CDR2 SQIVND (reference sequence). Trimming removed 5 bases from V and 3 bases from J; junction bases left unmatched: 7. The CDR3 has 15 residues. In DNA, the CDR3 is TGTGCCAGTAGTTGGCAGGGGGTCGATGGAAACACCATATATTTT. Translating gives CASSWQGVDGNTIYF.

The CDR3, as DNA: TGTGCCAGCTCACCTGGACGGCATACTGGCTACACCTTC. Its translation is CASSPGRHTGYTF. V gene TRBV18 combines with J gene TRBJ1-2, with D hard to call. CDR1 and CDR2 (germline): KGHSH, LQKENI. V lost 3 bases and J lost 7, with 12 bases in between. This CDR3 is built from 13 residues.

CDR3 region: CASSPLMDSQETQYF. The CDR3 DNA reads TGTGCCAGCTCACCCTTGATGGACAGTCAAGAGACCCAGTACTTC. The chain couples TRBV18 to TRBJ2-5; weak D call: TRBD1 (6 bases). With 3 bases removed from V and 2 bases from J, the gap between germline ends came to 13 bases. The CDR3 extends over 15 amino acids. Germline lookup yields CDR1 KGHSH and CDR2 LQKENI.

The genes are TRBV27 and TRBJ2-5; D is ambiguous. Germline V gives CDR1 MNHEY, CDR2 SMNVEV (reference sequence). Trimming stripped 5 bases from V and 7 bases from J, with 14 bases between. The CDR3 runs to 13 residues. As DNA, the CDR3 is TGTGCCAGCAGTCCCACGTCCTCGGGGACCCAGTACTTC. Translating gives CASSPTSSGTQYF.

The CDR3 DNA follows: TGTGCCAGCAGTGACCGGACAGTAGCCCGCTACACCTTC. Its protein is CASSDRTVARYTF. This sequence joins TRBV6-1 and TRBJ1-2; D is perhaps TRBD1 (6 bases). This CDR3 is 13 amino acids long. Germline V lookup: CDR1 MNHNS, CDR2 SASEGT. V lost 3 bases, J lost 9 bases, and 14 bases lay in between.

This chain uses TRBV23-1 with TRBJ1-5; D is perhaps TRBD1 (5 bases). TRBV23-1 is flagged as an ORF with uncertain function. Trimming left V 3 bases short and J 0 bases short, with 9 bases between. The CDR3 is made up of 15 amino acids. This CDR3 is CASSHGGVSNQPQHF. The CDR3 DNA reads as TGCGCCAGCAGTCACGGGGGGGTTAGCAATCAGCCCCAGCATTTT.